Here is one T cell receptor (beta chain) with its context. Measured with immunoSEQ multiplex PCR; TCRdb has only the in-frame clones, and not every one. The sample contains 84,000 or so clones, just under 95% of which appear only once. This sample is part of a study of T cell changes during pregnancy in multiple sclerosis. The receptor was derived from a female donor with multiple sclerosis, enrolled in a pregnancy study. This material consisted of peripheral blood, taken in the third trimester of pregnancy.

The CDR3, as DNA: TGTGCCAGCAGTGGACGGGTCCTGGGCGGGAGGGGATACAATGAGCAGTTCTTC. Translation: CASSGRVLGGRGYNEQFF. The chain links TRBV25-1 to TRBJ2-1; 9 positions match TRBD2. Germline assignment: CDR1 MGHDK and CDR2 SYGVNS. V lost 4 bases to trimming and J lost 4 bases; unmatched junction nucleotides: 14. The CDR3 is 18 amino acids. Looking up the rest from reference TRBV25-1 and TRBJ2-1 gives the full variable domain: EADIYQTPRYLVIGTGKKITLECSQTMGHDKMYWYQQDPGMELHLIHYSYGVNSTEKGDLSSESTVSRIRTEHFPLTLESARPSHTSQYLCASSGRVLGGRGYNEQFFGPGTRLTVL.